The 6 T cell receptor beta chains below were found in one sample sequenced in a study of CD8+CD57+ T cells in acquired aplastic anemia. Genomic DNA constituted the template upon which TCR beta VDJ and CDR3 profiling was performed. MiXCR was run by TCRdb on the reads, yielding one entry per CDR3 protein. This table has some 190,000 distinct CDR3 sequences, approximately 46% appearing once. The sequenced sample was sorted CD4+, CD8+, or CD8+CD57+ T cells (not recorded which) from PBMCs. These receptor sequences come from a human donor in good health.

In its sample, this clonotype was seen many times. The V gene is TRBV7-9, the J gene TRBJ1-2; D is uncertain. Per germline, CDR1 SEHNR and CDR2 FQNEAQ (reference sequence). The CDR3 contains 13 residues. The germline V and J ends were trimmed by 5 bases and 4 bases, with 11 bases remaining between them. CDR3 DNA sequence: TGTGCCAGCAGCCTAGACGGGCCCTATGGCTACACCTTC. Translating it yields CASSLDGPYGYTF.

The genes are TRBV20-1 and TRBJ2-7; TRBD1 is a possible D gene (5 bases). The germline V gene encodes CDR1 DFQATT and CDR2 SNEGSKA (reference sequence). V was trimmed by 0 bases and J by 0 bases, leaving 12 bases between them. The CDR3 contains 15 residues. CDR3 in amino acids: CSARDPWTSSYEQYF. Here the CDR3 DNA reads TGCAGTGCTAGAGATCCCTGGACATCCTCCTACGAGCAGTACTTC.

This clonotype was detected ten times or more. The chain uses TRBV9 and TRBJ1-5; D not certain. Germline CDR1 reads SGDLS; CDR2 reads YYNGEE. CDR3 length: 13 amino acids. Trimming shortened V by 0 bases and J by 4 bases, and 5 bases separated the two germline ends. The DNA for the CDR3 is TGTGCCAGCAGCGTAGGGCCAAATCAGCCCCAGCATTTT. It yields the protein CASSVGPNQPQHF.

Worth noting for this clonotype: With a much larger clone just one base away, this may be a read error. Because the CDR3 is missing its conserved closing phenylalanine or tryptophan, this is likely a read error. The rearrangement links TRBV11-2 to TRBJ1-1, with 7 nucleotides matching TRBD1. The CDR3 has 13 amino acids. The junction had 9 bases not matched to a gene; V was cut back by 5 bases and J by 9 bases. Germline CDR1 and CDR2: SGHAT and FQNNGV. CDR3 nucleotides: TGTGCCAGCAGCGCAACCGGGACAGTGAAAGCTTTCTCT. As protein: CASSATGTVKAFS.

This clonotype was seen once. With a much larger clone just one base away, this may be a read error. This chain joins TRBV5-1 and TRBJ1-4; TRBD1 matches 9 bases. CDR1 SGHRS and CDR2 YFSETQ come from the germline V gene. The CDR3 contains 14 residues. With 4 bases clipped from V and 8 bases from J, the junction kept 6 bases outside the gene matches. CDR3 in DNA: TGCGCCAGCAGCAGGGGGACAGGGTACGAAAAACTGTTTTTT. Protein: CASSRGTGYEKLFF.

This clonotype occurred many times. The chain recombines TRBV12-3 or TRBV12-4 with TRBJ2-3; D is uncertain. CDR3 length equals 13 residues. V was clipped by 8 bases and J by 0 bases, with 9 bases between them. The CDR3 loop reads CASGPRSTDTQYF. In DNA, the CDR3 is TGTGCCAGCGGCCCGAGGAGCACAGATACGCAGTATTTT.